The entry below gives a single TCR beta chain sequence along with its context. The target antigen is unknown. The CDR3 extends over 14 amino acids. V lost 7 bases and J lost 4; bases outside the gene matches: 10. Germline V CDR1 and CDR2: MNHEY, SVGAGI. The sample comes from a study of cytomegalovirus exposure and HLA in healthy donors. Study-wide background: The early release's HLA-typed donors yielded approximately 85 million unique TCRs. Assignment to the Caucasian-associated ancestry cluster applied to around four fifths of the roughly 420 genotyped donors.

Study-wide findings and caveats: It was reported in a later analysis that an Asian-associated ancestry cluster showed fewer N-insertions than the roughly 670-donor mean. A missense variant in DCLRE1C was later tied to TCR beta V- and J-gene trimming.

In the PCR, 60 Vbeta and 13 Jbeta primers were used. Generated by immunoSEQ multiplex PCR, the TCRdb table keeps only in-frame clones and is missing some. This table holds tens of thousands of clones, roughly 81% found once. The chain is built from TRBV6-5 and TRBJ2-7, with 7 bases aligning to TRBD1. Sample: PBMCs. This receptor was obtained from a woman aged 25 to 39 in good health and CMV-seronegative. The CDR3 DNA reads as TGTGCCAGCACTCAATCTGGGACAGATTACGAGCAGTACTTC. Its translation: CASTQSGTDYEQYF.